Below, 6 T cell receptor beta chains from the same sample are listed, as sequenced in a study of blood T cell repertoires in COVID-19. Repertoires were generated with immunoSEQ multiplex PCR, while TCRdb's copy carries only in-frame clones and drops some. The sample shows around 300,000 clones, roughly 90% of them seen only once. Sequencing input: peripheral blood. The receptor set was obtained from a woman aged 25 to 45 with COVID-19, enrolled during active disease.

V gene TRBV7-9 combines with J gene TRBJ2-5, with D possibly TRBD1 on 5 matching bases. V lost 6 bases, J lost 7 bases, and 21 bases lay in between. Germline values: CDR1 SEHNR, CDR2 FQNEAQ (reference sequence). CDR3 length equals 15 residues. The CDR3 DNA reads TGTGCCAGCAGTCAATTTCCACAAGGGGTGGTGACCCAGTACTTC. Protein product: CASSQFPQGVVTQYF.

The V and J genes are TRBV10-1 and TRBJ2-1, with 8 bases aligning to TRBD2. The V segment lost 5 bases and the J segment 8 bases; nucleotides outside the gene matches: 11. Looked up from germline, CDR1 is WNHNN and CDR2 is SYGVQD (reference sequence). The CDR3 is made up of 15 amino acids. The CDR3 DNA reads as TGCGCCAGCAGTCTAAGCGGGGGTGGCCCCCATGAGCAGTTCTTC. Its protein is CASSLSGGGPHEQFF.

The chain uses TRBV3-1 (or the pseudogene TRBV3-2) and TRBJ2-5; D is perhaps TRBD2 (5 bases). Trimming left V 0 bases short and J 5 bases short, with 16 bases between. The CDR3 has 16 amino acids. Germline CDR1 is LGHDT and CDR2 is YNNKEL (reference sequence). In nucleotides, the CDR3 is TGTGCCAGCAGCCAAGATCTGGGCGGTCGAGGGGAGACCCAGTACTTC. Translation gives CASSQDLGGRGETQYF.

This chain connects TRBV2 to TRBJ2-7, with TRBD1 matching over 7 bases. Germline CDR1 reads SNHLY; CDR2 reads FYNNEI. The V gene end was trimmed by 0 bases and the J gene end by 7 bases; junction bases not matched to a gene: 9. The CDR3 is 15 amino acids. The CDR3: CASSEALKGAEEQYF. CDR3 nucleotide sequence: TGTGCCAGCAGTGAAGCGCTTAAGGGGGCGGAGGAGCAGTACTTC.

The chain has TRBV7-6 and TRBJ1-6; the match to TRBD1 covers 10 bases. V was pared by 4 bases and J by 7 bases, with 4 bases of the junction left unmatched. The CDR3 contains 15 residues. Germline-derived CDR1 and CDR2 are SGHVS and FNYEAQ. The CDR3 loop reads CASSSGGQGNSPLHF. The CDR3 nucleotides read TGTGCCAGCAGCTCTGGGGGACAGGGGAATTCACCCCTCCACTTT.

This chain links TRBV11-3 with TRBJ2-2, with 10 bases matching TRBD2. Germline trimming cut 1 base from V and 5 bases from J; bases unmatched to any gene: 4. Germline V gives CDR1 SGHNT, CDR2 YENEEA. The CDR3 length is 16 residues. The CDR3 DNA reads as TGTGCCAGCAGCTTAGTGTCAGCGGGAGGGACCGGGGAGCTGTTTTTT. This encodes CASSLVSAGGTGELFF.